The entry below describes one TCR beta chain. The data stem from a study of blood T cell repertoires in COVID-19. Study in general: Sites across the United States, Italy and Spain contributed samples from acute and convalescent COVID-19.

Participants were placed into cohorts based on the clinical history they reported. Trimming at V came to 0 bases and at J to 4 bases, leaving 3 bases not matched to a gene. CDR1 is MGHRA, CDR2 YSYEKL, per germline. This CDR3 spans 14 amino acids. As handled by the study authors: Reference gene primers were amplified, and this amplification served to estimate nucleated cell counts. Repertoires were generated with immunoSEQ multiplex PCR, while TCRdb's copy carries only in-frame clones and drops some. The V and J calls and clone size are taken from that table; D and trimming were inferred from the DNA. This table has under 150,000 clones, roughly 84% appearing once.

The sequencing sample was made of PBMCs or T cells enriched from blood (not recorded which). The source is a man aged 40-49 years with acute COVID-19. This chain joins TRBV4-1 and TRBJ2-7; 7 nucleotides line up with TRBD2. The CDR3 reads CASSQEGLSYEQYF. The DNA for the CDR3 is TGCGCCAGCAGCCAAGAGGGACTATCTTACGAGCAGTACTTC.